What follows describes a single T cell receptor (beta chain). The sample belongs to a study of blood T cell repertoires in COVID-19. V dropped 4 bases and J dropped 2; count of bases not matched to a gene: 0. CDR3 size: 15 residues. CDR1 and CDR2 from the germline V gene are MRHNA and SNTAGT. Profiled with immunoSEQ multiplex PCR; TCRdb holds only in-frame clones, not every one. The sample lists 95,000 to 120,000 clones, roughly 84% occurring once. The source of this sequence is a woman between 65 and 79 years old who had recovered from COVID-19. This rearrangement joins TRBV6-4 to TRBJ2-1; 12 bases fit TRBD2. Sequencing input: peripheral blood. The CDR3 reads CASSGLAGAYNEQFF. CDR3 sequence (DNA): TGTGCCAGCAGTGGACTAGCGGGAGCCTACAATGAGCAGTTCTTC.